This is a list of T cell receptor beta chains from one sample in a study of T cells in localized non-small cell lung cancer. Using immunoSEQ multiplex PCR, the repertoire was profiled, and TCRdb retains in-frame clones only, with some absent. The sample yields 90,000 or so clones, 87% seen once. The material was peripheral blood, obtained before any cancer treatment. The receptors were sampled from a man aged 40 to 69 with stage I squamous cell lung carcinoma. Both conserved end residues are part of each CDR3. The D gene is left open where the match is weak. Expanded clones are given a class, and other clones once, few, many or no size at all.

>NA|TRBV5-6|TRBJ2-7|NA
TGTGCCAGCAGCTTGGGGACTGTCTACGAGCAGTACTTC
CASSLGTVYEQYF
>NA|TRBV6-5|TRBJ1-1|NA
TGTGCCAGCAGTGGAAGGCTGGGCACTGAAGCTTTCTTT
CASSGRLGTEAFF
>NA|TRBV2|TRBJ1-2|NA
TGTGCCAGCAGCGTACAGGATAACTATGGCTACACCTTC
CASSVQDNYGYTF
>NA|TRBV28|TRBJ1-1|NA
TGTGCCAGCAGTCTGAGCGGATTTGAAGCTTTCTTT
CASSLSGFEAFF
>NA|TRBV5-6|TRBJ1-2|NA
TGTGCCAGCAGCTTCCGAAAAGCTAACTATGGCTACACCTTC
CASSFRKANYGYTF
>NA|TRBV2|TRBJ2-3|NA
TGTGCCAGCATTCCCGGGGTAAGGCGGACAGATACGCAGTATTTT
CASIPGVRRTDTQYF
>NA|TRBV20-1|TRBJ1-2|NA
TGCAGTGCTAGTCTGGCAGGCTACACCTTC
CSASLAGYTF
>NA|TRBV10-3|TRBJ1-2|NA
TGTGCCATCAGTGCTAACGAGTATGGCTACACCTTC
CAISANEYGYTF
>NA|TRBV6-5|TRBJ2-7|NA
TGTGCCAGCAGTTACGGGGGGCTAGGCTCCTACGAGCAGTACTTC
CASSYGGLGSYEQYF
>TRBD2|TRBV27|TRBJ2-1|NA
TGTGCCAGCAGTTTAGGGCTAGCGGGGAACAATGAGCAGTTCTTC
CASSLGLAGNNEQFF
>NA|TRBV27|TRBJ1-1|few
TGTGCCAGCAGTAAAGACAGGCTACAAGTTGTGGCTTTCTTT
CASSKDRLQVVAFF
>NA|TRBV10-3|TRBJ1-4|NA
TGTGCCAGCCGACACGACTTAAATGAAAAACTGTTTTTT
CASRHDLNEKLFF
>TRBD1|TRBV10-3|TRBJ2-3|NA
TGTGCCATCAGGCAGGGACAGGGGGCCTTTGCTAGCACAGATACGCAGTATTTT
CAIRQGQGAFASTDTQYF
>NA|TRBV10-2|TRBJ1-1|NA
NA
CASSTSVNTEAFF
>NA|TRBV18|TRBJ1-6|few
TGTGCCAGCTCACCAAGGCTCTCATCACCCCTCCACTTT
CASSPRLSSPLHF
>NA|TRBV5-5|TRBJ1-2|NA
TGTGCCAGCAGTGAGTATGTATCCAGCTCCTATGGCTACACCTTC
CASSEYVSSSYGYTF
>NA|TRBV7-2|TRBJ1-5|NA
TGTGCCAGCAGCTTATCGGGCACTCTTAGCAATCAGCCCCAGCATTTT
CASSLSGTLSNQPQHF
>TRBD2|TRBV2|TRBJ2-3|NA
TGTGCCAGCAGTGACGAGCTAGCGGGGGACCGAAATACGCAGTATTTT
CASSDELAGDRNTQYF
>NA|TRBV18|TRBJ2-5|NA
TGTGCCAGCTCACCAGGGACAACGGAGACCCAGTACTTC
CASSPGTTETQYF
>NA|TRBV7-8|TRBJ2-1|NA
TGTGCCAGCAGCTTAATGACGGACTCCTACAATGAGCAGTTCTTC
CASSLMTDSYNEQFF
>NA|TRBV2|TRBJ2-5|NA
TGTGCCAGCAGTGCGGACTCGGTGAGAAAGACCCAGTACTTC
CASSADSVRKTQYF
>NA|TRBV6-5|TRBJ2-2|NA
TGTGCCAGCAGTCGTGACAGCACCGGGGAGCTGTTTTTT
CASSRDSTGELFF
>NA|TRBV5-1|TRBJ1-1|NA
TGCGCCAGCAGCTCTGGTGGGGGTTATCGAGCTTTCTTT
CASSSGGGYRAFF
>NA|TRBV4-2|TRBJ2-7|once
TGTGCCAGCAGCCAAGACATCGCCGGTCCCTACGAGCAGTACTTC
CASSQDIAGPYEQYF
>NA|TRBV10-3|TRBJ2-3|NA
TGTGCCTCCGAGGCCATCAGGGCATCCACAGATACGCAGTATTTT
CASEAIRASTDTQYF
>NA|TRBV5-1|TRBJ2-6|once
TGCGCCAGCAGCTTGGCCTGGGTGTTAGGGGCCAACGTCCTGACTTTC
CASSLAWVLGANVLTF
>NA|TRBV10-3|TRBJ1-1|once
TGTGCCATCAGTACAGGCCACGTTCCTGAAGCTTTCTTT
CAISTGHVPEAFF
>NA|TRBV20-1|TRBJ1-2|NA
TGCAGTGCTCTAAACTATGGCTACACCTTC
CSALNYGYTF
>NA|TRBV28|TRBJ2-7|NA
TGTGCCAGCAGTCCAGACAGGCTTTACGAGCAGTACTTC
CASSPDRLYEQYF
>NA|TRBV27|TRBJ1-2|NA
TGTGCCAGCAGTCCCCCGGGAGGGGCTGGCTACACCTTC
CASSPPGGAGYTF
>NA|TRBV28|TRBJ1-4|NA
TGTGCCAGCAGTTCTCGAGGGGGAACTAATGAAAAACTGTTTTTT
CASSSRGGTNEKLFF
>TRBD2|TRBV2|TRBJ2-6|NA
TGTGCCAGCACCGGGACTAGAGCTGGGGCCAACGTCCTGACTTTC
CASTGTRAGANVLTF
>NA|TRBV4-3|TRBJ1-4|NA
TGCGCCAGCAGCCAAGGACCCGGGACACGGAATGAAAAACTGTTTTTT
CASSQGPGTRNEKLFF
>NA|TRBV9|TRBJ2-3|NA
TGTGCCAGCAGCGTAGGGCCAATCACAGATACGCAGTATTTT
CASSVGPITDTQYF
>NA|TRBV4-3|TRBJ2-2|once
TGCGCCAGCAGCCAAGATAGTAGGGGCACCGGGGAGCTGTTTTTT
CASSQDSRGTGELFF
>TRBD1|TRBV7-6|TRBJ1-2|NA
TGTGCCAGCAGCCCCGGGACAGGGTGGAGCTATGGCTACACCTTC
CASSPGTGWSYGYTF
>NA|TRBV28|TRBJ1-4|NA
TGTGCCAGCTTTCGGACAGTCAATGAAAAACTGTTTTTT
CASFRTVNEKLFF
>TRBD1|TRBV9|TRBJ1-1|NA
TGTGCCAGCAGCGCCCAGGGGGGAGGCACTGAAGCTTTCTTT
CASSAQGGGTEAFF
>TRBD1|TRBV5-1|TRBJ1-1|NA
TGCGCCAGCAACCCTAGACAGGGCATGGTTACTGAAGCTTTCTTT
CASNPRQGMVTEAFF
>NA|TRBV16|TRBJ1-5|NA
TGTGCCAGCAGCCAACCCAAGAGAGGCAATCAGCCCCAGCATTTT
CASSQPKRGNQPQHF
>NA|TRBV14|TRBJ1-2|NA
TGTGCCAGCAGCCGGAACAGCTATGGCTACACCTTC
CASSRNSYGYTF
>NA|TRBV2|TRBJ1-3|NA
TGTGCCAGCGGAAACGCCGAGAGCGGAAACACCATATATTTT
CASGNAESGNTIYF
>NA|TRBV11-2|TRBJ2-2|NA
TGTGCCAGCAGCTTGGGGACACTCGCGAACACCGGGGAGCTGTTTTTT
CASSLGTLANTGELFF
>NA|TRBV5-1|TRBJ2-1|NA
TGCGCCAGCAGCTTGGTTAGGGAGTACAATGAGCAGTTCTTC
CASSLVREYNEQFF
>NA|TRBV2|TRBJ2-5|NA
TGTGCCAGCAGTGAAGGCCTCTCAGACCAGTACTTC
CASSEGLSDQYF
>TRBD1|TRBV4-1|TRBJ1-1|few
TGCGCCAGCAGCCTTGACAGGGAGCCTGAAGCTTTCTTT
CASSLDREPEAFF
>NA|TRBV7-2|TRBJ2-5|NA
TGTGCCAGCAGCCCTTGGGGTGGGGGGACCCAGTACTTC
CASSPWGGGTQYF
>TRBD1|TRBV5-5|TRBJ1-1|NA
TGTGCCAGCAGCTTGGCGGGGACAGGGGGAGGACGGACTGAAGCTTTCTTT
CASSLAGTGGGRTEAFF
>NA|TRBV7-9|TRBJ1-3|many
TGTGCCAGCAGCTTTCAACGGGGGGGATCTGGAAACACCATATATTTT
CASSFQRGGSGNTIYF
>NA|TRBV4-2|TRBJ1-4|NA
TGTGCCAGCAGCCAAGAAAAACAGGTTAATGAAAAACTGTTTTTT
CASSQEKQVNEKLFF
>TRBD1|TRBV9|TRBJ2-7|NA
TGTGCCAGCAGCGACAGGGGGAGGAACGAGCAGTACTTC
CASSDRGRNEQYF
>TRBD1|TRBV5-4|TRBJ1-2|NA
TGTGCCAGCAGCTTGGCGGACAGGGGGCTTGGCTACACCTTC
CASSLADRGLGYTF
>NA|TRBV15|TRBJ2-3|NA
TGTGCCACCAGCAGAGATAGGAGCGGTTCTACGCAGTATTTT
CATSRDRSGSTQYF
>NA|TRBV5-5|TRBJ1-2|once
TGTGCCAGCAGCAATGTGGAGGGGCGCTATGGCTACACCTTC
CASSNVEGRYGYTF